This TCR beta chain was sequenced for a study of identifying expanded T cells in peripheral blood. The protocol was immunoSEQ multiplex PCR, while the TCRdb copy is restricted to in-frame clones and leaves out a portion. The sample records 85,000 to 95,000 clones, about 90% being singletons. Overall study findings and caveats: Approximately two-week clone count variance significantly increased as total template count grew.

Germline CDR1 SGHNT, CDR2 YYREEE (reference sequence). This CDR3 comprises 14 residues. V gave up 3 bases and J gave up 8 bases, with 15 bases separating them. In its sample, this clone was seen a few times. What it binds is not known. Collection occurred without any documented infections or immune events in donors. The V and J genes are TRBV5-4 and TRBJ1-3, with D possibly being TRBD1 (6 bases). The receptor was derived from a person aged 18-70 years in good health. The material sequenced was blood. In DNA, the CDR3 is TGTGCCAGCAGCTCACAGGGAGAGGCATACACCATATATTTT. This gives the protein CASSSQGEAYTIYF.